This T cell receptor (beta chain) was retrieved from a study of CD8 T cells in ankylosing spondylitis. Whole-study results and caveats: With a CD8+ phenotype, disease-linked clones were relatively rare in peripheral blood. Fewer than ten highly homologous variants made up a TCR beta motif, and this motif appeared characteristic of ankylosing spondylitis blood. Reportedly, disease-linked clones are significantly enriched in ankylosing spondylitis patients' matched synovial fluid.

This clonotype was detected ten times or more. Its antigen remains unknown. The CDR3 length is 17 residues. The V gene's germline CDR1 is MDHEN and CDR2 SYDVKM. Trimming removed 5 bases from V and 3 bases from J; junction bases left unmatched: 8. Quantitative 5'-RACE with molecular barcodes was used to make the TCR beta libraries. TCRdb re-derived calls from the 5' RACE reads in MiXCR, one entry per CDR3 protein. Here the sample spans some 450,000 distinct CDR3 sequences, 15% to 20% being singletons. Sequenced material: blood, either unsorted or a sorted T cell fraction (not recorded which). This TCR was sampled from a male donor with ankylosing spondylitis. V usage is TRBV28 and J usage is TRBJ2-6; 9 bases are a match to TRBD2. The CDR3 DNA follows: TGTGCCAGCAGTAGGGGACTAGCCGACTTTGGGGCCAACGTCCTGACTTTC. Encoded protein: CASSRGLADFGANVLTF.